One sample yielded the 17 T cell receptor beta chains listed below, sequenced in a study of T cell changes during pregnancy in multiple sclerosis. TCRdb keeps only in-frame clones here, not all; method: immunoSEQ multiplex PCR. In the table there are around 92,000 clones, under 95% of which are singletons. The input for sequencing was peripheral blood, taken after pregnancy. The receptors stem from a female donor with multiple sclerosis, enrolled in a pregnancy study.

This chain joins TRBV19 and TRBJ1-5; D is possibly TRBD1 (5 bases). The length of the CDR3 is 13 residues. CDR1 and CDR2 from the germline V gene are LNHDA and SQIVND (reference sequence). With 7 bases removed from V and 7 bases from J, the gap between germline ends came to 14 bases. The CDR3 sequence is CASNSRVDQPQHF. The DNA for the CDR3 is TGTGCCAGTAACAGCAGGGTCGACCAGCCCCAGCATTTT.

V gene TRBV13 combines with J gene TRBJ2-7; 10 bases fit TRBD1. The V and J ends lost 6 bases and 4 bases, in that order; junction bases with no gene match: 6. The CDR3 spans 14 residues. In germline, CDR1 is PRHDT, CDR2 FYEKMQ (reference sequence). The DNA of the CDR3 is TGTGCCAGCAGGCCCGCGGGACAGGGGTACGAGCAGTACTTC. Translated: CASRPAGQGYEQYF. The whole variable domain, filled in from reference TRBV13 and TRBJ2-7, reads AAGVIQSPRHLIKEKRETATLKCYPIPRHDTVYWYQQGPGQDPQFLISFYEKMQSDKGSIPDRFSAQQFSDYHSELNMSSLELGDSALYFCASRPAGQGYEQYFGPGTRLTVT.

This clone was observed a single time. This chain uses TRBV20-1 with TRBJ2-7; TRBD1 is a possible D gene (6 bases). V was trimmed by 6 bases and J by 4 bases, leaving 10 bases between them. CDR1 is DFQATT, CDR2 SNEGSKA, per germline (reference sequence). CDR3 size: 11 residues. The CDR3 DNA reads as TGCAGTGCCCAACAGGGATACGAGCAGTACTTC. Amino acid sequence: CSAQQGYEQYF.

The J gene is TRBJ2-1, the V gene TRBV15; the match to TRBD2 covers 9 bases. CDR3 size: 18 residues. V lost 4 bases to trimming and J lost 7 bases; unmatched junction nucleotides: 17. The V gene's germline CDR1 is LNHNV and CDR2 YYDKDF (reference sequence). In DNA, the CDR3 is TGTGCCACCAGCACCCCCGGCGACGAAGCGGGAGGATTTAATGAGCAGTTCTTC. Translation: CATSTPGDEAGGFNEQFF.

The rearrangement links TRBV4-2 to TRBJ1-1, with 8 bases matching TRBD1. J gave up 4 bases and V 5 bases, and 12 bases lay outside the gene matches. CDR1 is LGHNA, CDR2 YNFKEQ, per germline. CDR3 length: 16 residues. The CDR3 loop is CASSFLGQGASTEAFF. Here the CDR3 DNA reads TGTGCCAGCAGCTTCCTCGGCCAGGGGGCTAGCACTGAAGCTTTCTTT.

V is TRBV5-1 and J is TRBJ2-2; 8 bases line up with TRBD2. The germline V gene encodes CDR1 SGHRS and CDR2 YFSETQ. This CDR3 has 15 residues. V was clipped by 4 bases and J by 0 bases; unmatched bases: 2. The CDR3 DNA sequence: TGCGCCAGCAGCACGACTAGCGCGAACACCGGGGAGCTGTTTTTT. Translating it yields CASSTTSANTGELFF.

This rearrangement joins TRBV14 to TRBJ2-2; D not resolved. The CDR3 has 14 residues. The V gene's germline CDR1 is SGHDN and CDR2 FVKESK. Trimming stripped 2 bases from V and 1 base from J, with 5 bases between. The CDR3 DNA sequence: TGTGCCAGCAGCCAATTTCTGAACACCGGGGAGCTGTTTTTT. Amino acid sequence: CASSQFLNTGELFF.

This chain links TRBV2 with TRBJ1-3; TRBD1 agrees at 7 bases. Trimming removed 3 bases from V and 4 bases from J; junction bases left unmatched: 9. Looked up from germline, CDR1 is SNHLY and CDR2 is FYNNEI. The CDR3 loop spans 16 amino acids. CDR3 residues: CASSEGHRGAGNTIYF. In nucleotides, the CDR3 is TGTGCCAGCAGTGAGGGTCACAGGGGCGCAGGAAACACCATATATTTT.

This CDR3 is CASSSGTTYGYTF. DNA for the CDR3: TGTGCCAGTAGTAGTGGGACAACGTATGGCTACACCTTC. The chain recombines TRBV19 with TRBJ1-2; possibly TRBD1 for D (6 bases). V lost 4 bases and J 5 bases, leaving 11 bases between the germline ends. The CDR3 has 13 residues. Germline assignment: CDR1 LNHDA and CDR2 SQIVND (reference sequence).

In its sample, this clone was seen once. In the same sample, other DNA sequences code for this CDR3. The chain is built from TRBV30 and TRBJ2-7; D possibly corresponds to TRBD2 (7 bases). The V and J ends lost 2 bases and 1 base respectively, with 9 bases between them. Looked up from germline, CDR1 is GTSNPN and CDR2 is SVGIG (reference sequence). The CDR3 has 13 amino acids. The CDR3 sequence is CAWSRGGSYEQYF. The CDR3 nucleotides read TGTGCCTGGAGTAGGGGGGGGTCCTACGAGCAGTACTTC.

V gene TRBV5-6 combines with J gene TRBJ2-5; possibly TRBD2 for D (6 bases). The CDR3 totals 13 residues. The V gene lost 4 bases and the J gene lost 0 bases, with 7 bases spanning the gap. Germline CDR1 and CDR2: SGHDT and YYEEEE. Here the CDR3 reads CASSRLDQETQYF. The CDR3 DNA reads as TGTGCCAGCAGCCGACTAGACCAAGAGACCCAGTACTTC.

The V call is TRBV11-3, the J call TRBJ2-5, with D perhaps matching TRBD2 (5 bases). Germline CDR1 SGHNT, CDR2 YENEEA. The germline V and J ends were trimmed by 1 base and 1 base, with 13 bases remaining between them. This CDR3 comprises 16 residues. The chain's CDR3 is CASSLGGGAFQETQYF. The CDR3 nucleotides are TGTGCCAGCAGCTTAGGAGGAGGTGCCTTCCAAGAGACCCAGTACTTC. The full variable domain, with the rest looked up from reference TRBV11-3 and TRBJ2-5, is EAGVVQSPRYKIIEKKQPVAFWCNPISGHNTLYWYLQNLGQGPELLIRYENEEAVDDSQLPKDRFSAERLKGVDSTLKIQPAELGDSAVYLCASSLGGGAFQETQYFGPGTRLLVL.

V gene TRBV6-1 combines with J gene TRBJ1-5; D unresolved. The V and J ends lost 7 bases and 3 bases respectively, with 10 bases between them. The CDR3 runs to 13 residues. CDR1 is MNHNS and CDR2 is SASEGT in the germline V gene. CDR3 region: CASTGWSNQPQHF. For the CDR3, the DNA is TGTGCCAGCACCGGGTGGTCCAATCAGCCCCAGCATTTT.

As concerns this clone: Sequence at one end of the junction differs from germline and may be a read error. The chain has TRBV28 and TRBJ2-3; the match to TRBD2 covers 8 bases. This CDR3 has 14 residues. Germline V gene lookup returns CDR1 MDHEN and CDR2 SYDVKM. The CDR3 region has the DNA TGTGCCGGCAGGCCTAGCGGGAGCACAGATACGCAGTATTTT. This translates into CAGRPSGSTDTQYF. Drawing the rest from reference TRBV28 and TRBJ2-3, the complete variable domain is DVKVTQSSRYLVKRTGEKVFLECVQDMDHENMFWYRQDPGLGLRLIYFSYDVKMKEKGDIPEGYSVSREKKERFSLILESASTNQTSMYLCAGRPSGSTDTQYFGPGTRLTVL.

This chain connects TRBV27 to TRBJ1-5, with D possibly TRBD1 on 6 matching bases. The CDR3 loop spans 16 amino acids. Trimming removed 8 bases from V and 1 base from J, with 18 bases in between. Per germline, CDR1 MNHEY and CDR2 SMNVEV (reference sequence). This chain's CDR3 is CASATLLRGSNQPQHF. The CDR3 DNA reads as TGTGCCAGCGCGACCCTCTTAAGGGGGAGCAATCAGCCCCAGCATTTT.

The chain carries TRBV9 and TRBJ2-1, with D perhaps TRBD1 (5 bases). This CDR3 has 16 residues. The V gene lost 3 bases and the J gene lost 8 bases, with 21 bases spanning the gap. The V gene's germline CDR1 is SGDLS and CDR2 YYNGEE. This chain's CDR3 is CASSAQGLVSVDEQFF. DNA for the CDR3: TGTGCCAGCAGCGCTCAGGGCTTGGTGTCTGTAGATGAGCAGTTCTTC. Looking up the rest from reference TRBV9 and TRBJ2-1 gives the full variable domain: DSGVTQTPKHLITATGQRVTLRCSPRSGDLSVYWYQQSLDQGLQFLIQYYNGEERAKGNILERFSAQQFPDLHSELNLSSLELGDSALYFCASSAQGLVSVDEQFFGPGTRLTVL.

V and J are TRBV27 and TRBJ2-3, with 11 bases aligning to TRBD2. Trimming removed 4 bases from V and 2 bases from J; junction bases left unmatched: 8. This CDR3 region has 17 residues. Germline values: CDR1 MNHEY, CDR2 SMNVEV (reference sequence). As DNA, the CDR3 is TGTGCCAGCAGTTCCCCAAGACTAGCGGGACTCACAGATACGCAGTATTTT. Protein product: CASSSPRLAGLTDTQYF.